One T cell receptor (beta chain) is described in this entry. Its antigen is undetermined. The CDR3 is 13 amino acids. Germline values: CDR1 LNHDA, CDR2 SQIVND (reference sequence). With 1 base removed from V and 5 bases from J, the gap between germline ends came to 6 bases. These data belong to a study of cytotoxic CD8 clonotypes in ibrutinib-treated CLL. About the research overall: Within the patient group, about ten were relapsed/refractory and over 14 treatment-naive, and around 17 were IGHV unmutated. Study findings and constraints: Age-matched healthy donor levels were exceeded by baseline clonality, which tracked circulating CD8+ T-cell counts.

Here immunoSEQ multiplex PCR was the method, and the copy in TCRdb shows in-frame clones only, minus some. The sample lists approximately 350,000 clones, over 55% occurring once. The receptor comes from a human donor with chronic lymphocytic leukemia. Sequencing used PBMCs, obtained after 36 months of ibrutinib treatment. The rearrangement links TRBV19 to TRBJ2-1, with D unclear. The CDR3: CASSIGQNNEQFF. The CDR3 nucleotides are TGTGCCAGTAGTATAGGGCAGAACAATGAGCAGTTCTTC.